Listed here are 9 T cell receptor beta chains from one sample, sequenced in a study of kidney transplant recipient with SARS-CoV-2 infection. TCRdb itself ran the reads through MiXCR, one entry per CDR3 protein. The table has approximately 240,000 distinct CDR3 sequences, under 35% seen once. The sample in question was a blood sample, obtained at baseline and between days 110 and 120 from a kidney transplant recipient. These receptors came from a male patient between 25 and 39 years old who had COVID-19 and was a kidney transplant recipient. Some T cells may arise from the graft donor.

On this clonotype: Just one base apart from a much larger clone, this may be a read error. The chain recombines TRBV6-8 with TRBJ2-7, with TRBD2 as a possible D gene (6 bases). The germline V gene encodes CDR1 MNHGY and CDR2 SAAAGT. The CDR3 has 12 amino acids. The CDR3 nucleotides are TGTGCCAGCAGTTACTCGTCGGGAGAGCAGCACTTC. Protein sequence: CASSYSSGEQHF.

In its sample, this clonotype was seen many times. The J gene is TRBJ2-5, the V gene TRBV7-8, with 12 bases matching TRBD2. The germline V gene has CDR1 SGHVS and CDR2 FQNEAQ. J lost 11 bases, V lost 1 base, and 5 bases had no gene match. The CDR3 totals 14 residues. CDR3 in DNA: TGTGCCAGCAGCTTAGAACTAGCGGGAGGAGAGCAGTACTTC. The encoded protein is CASSLELAGGEQYF.

This clonotype occurred a few times. The rearrangement joins TRBV19 to TRBJ2-1, with TRBD2 matching over 9 bases. From germline, CDR1 is LNHDA and CDR2 SQIVND (reference sequence). V lost 2 bases to trimming and J lost 8 bases; unmatched junction nucleotides: 4. This CDR3 region has 14 residues. CDR3 amino acids: CASSIPEREDEQFF. The CDR3 nucleotides are TGTGCCAGTAGTATACCCGAGCGGGAGGATGAGCAGTTCTTC.

This clonotype was seen repeatedly, ten times or more. V and J are TRBV20-1 and TRBJ1-4; 9 bases are shared with TRBD1. V was pared by 3 bases and J by 8 bases, with 10 bases of the junction left unmatched. Germline lookup yields CDR1 DFQATT and CDR2 SNEGSKA (reference sequence). This CDR3 has 15 amino acids. The CDR3 region is CSARAPGQGVEKLFF. The CDR3 DNA follows: TGCAGTGCTAGGGCCCCGGGACAGGGTGTCGAAAAACTGTTTTTT.

This clonotype was counted between two and nine times. V usage is TRBV21-1 and J usage is TRBJ2-1; the tabulated D call, TRBD2, remains unverified against the DNA. TRBV21-1 is termed a pseudogene. CDR3 length: 17 amino acids. The DNA for the CDR3 is TGTGCCAGCAGCAAAGTGGGACTAGCGGGGTCCTACAATGAGCAGTTCTTC. It translates to CASSKVGLAGSYNEQFF.

To note about this clonotype: Since a much larger clone is just one base distant, this may be a read error. The rearrangement uses TRBV6-5 and TRBJ1-6; 8 nucleotides line up with TRBD1. This CDR3 contains 18 residues. Germline V gives CDR1 MNHEY, CDR2 SVGAGI. Unmatched junction bases numbered 15, after V lost 2 bases and J lost 9 bases. The CDR3 region is CASSYPNSGQGTGSPLHF. DNA for the CDR3: TGTGCCAGCAGTTACCCGAACTCAGGACAGGGAACGGGTTCACCCCTCCACTTT.

This clonotype was detected ten times or more. This chain connects TRBV3-1 to TRBJ1-6; no firm D call. The CDR3 has 19 amino acids. The V and J ends lost 5 bases and 5 bases respectively, with 25 bases between them. Germline V gives CDR1 LGHDT, CDR2 YNNKEL (reference sequence). CDR3 loop: CASSNMASHFIHHNSPLHF. The CDR3 DNA sequence: TGTGCCAGCAGCAACATGGCATCCCATTTCATACATCATAATTCACCCCTCCACTTT.

Remarks on this clonotype: A much larger clone is a single base away; this may be a read error. This rearrangement joins TRBV3-2 to TRBJ2-7; the tabulated D call, TRBD1, remains unverified against the DNA. TRBV3-2 is marked as a pseudogene. The CDR3 is 12 residues long. The CDR3 sequence: CASSLANGGIYF. The CDR3 DNA is TGTGCCAGCAGCCTAGCAAACGGGGGTATCTACTTC.

This clonotype was seen repeatedly, ten times or more. This chain links TRBV12-3 or TRBV12-4 with TRBJ2-2, with a tentative D call TRBD2 (5 bases). This CDR3 spans 14 amino acids. Trimming took 10 bases from V and 0 from J, leaving 12 bases between them. The CDR3 bases are TGTGCCATCCTAGCCCCGACGAACACCGGGGAGCTGTTTTTT. It specifies CAILAPTNTGELFF.